Listed below are T cell receptor beta chains from one sample, sequenced in a study of T cell clones after liver transplantation. The table came from immunoSEQ multiplex PCR; TCRdb's copy has only in-frame clones and leaves some out. The data show about 80,000 clones, with 80% to 85% seen just once and 0.4% to 0.6% held by the top ten. The input for sequencing was CD4+ T cells from blood, taken 45 to 46 months after liver transplant. All receptors derive from a human patient who received a liver transplant. The T cells may partly be graft donor cells. The CDR3 runs from the conserved cysteine through the conserved F or W. The D gene is left open where the match is weak. Clone size is stated in some rows and not others, as once, few, many or a class when expanded.

CDR3 protein: CASSATDTSNTGELFF
CDR3 DNA: TGTGCCAGCAGCGCAACAGACACCTCGAACACCGGGGAGCTGTTTTTT
CDR3 length: 16
clone size: -
J gene: TRBJ2-2
D gene: -
V gene: TRBV9

CDR3 protein: CASRGLAGGENTGELFF
CDR3 DNA: TGTGCCAGTAGGGGACTAGCGGGAGGCGAGAACACCGGGGAGCTGTTTTTT
CDR3 length: 17
clone size: -
J gene: TRBJ2-2
D gene: TRBD2
V gene: TRBV19

CDR3 protein: CASSFYRSRTEAFF
CDR3 DNA: TGTGCCAGCAGCTTCTACAGGAGCCGTACTGAAGCTTTCTTT
CDR3 length: 14
clone size: -
J gene: TRBJ1-1
D gene: -
V gene: TRBV5-8

CDR3 protein: CASSRGQRVQETQYF
CDR3 DNA: TGTGCCAGCAGCCGGGGACAGAGGGTCCAAGAGACCCAGTACTTC
CDR3 length: 15
clone size: -
J gene: TRBJ2-5
D gene: TRBD1
V gene: TRBV11-1

CDR3 protein: CASSQDVTNEQFF
CDR3 DNA: TGCGCCAGCAGCCAAGACGTTACCAATGAGCAGTTCTTC
CDR3 length: 13
clone size: -
J gene: TRBJ2-1
D gene: -
V gene: TRBV4-3

CDR3 protein: CASNYDRGTEAFF
CDR3 DNA: TGTGCCAGCAACTATGACAGGGGCACTGAAGCTTTCTTT
CDR3 length: 13
clone size: -
J gene: TRBJ1-1
D gene: TRBD1
V gene: TRBV2

CDR3 protein: CAISGLNRELYGYTF
CDR3 DNA: TGTGCCATCAGCGGGTTGAACAGAGAACTTTATGGCTACACCTTC
CDR3 length: 15
clone size: few
J gene: TRBJ1-2
D gene: -
V gene: TRBV10-3

CDR3 protein: CAWSVRDGWYTEAFF
CDR3 DNA: TGTGCCTGGAGTGTACGAGATGGGTGGTACACTGAAGCTTTCTTT
CDR3 length: 15
clone size: -
J gene: TRBJ1-1
D gene: -
V gene: TRBV30

CDR3 protein: CASSHVDRTLNTEAFF
CDR3 DNA: TGTGCCAGCAGCCACGTGGACAGAACATTGAACACTGAAGCTTTCTTT
CDR3 length: 16
clone size: -
J gene: TRBJ1-1
D gene: -
V gene: TRBV5-6

CDR3 protein: CASSLGLNNEQFF
CDR3 DNA: TGTGCTAGCAGCTTAGGTCTTAACAATGAGCAGTTCTTC
CDR3 length: 13
clone size: -
J gene: TRBJ2-1
D gene: -
V gene: TRBV7-7

CDR3 protein: CASSKEGGRYGYTF
CDR3 DNA: TGTGCCAGCAGCAAAGAGGGGGGGCGGTATGGCTACACCTTC
CDR3 length: 14
clone size: -
J gene: TRBJ1-2
D gene: -
V gene: TRBV21-1

CDR3 protein: CASSLGGAGYGYTF
CDR3 DNA: TGTGCCAGCAGCCTAGGGGGCGCGGGCTATGGCTACACCTTC
CDR3 length: 14
clone size: -
J gene: TRBJ1-2
D gene: TRBD1
V gene: TRBV7-3

CDR3 protein: CASSYSKRGDYGYTF
CDR3 DNA: TGTGCCAGCAGTTACTCCAAAAGGGGAGACTATGGCTACACCTTC
CDR3 length: 15
clone size: -
J gene: TRBJ1-2
D gene: -
V gene: TRBV6-5

CDR3 protein: CASTRVTLPYEQYF
CDR3 DNA: TGTGCCAGCACTCGCGTAACACTCCCCTACGAGCAGTACTTC
CDR3 length: 14
clone size: -
J gene: TRBJ2-7
D gene: -
V gene: TRBV28

CDR3 protein: CASSNRDRLTYGYTF
CDR3 DNA: TGTGCCAGCAGTAACCGGGACAGACTAACTTATGGCTACACCTTC
CDR3 length: 15
clone size: -
J gene: TRBJ1-2
D gene: TRBD1
V gene: TRBV7-9

CDR3 protein: CASRAGTSYTQYF
CDR3 DNA: TGTGCCAGCAGGGCCGGGACTAGCTATACGCAGTATTTT
CDR3 length: 13
clone size: -
J gene: TRBJ2-3
D gene: TRBD2
V gene: TRBV25-1

CDR3 protein: CASTRTGTGGNYGYTF
CDR3 DNA: TGCGCCAGCACCCGGACCGGGACAGGGGGCAACTATGGCTACACCTTC
CDR3 length: 16
clone size: -
J gene: TRBJ1-2
D gene: TRBD1
V gene: TRBV5-1

CDR3 protein: CASSLASTNNEQFF
CDR3 DNA: TGCGCCAGCAGCTTGGCCTCCACTAACAATGAGCAGTTCTTC
CDR3 length: 14
clone size: -
J gene: TRBJ2-1
D gene: -
V gene: TRBV5-1

CDR3 protein: CASSFWTGSAGLYGYTF
CDR3 DNA: TGTGCCAGCAGCTTTTGGACAGGATCGGCAGGACTCTATGGCTACACCTTC
CDR3 length: 17
clone size: once
J gene: TRBJ1-2
D gene: TRBD1
V gene: TRBV7-9

CDR3 protein: CASSTTGGGLWETQYF
CDR3 DNA: TGTGCCAGCAGCACCACCGGGGGGGGCTTATGGGAGACCCAGTACTTC
CDR3 length: 16
clone size: -
J gene: TRBJ2-5
D gene: TRBD2
V gene: TRBV9

CDR3 protein: CASSEARAGRTQYF
CDR3 DNA: TGTGCCAGCAGTGAAGCGCGGGCAGGGCGGACCCAGTACTTC
CDR3 length: 14
clone size: few
J gene: TRBJ2-5
D gene: -
V gene: TRBV2

CDR3 protein: CASRGAFGYTF
CDR3 DNA: TGTGCCAGTAGGGGGGCGTTTGGCTACACCTTC
CDR3 length: 11
clone size: -
J gene: TRBJ1-2
D gene: -
V gene: TRBV19

CDR3 protein: CASSEEPDSSYNEQFF
CDR3 DNA: TGTGCCAGCAGTGAGGAGCCGGACAGCTCCTACAATGAGCAGTTCTTC
CDR3 length: 16
clone size: -
J gene: TRBJ2-1
D gene: -
V gene: TRBV6-4

CDR3 protein: CAWSRAAGNTIYF
CDR3 DNA: TGTGCCTGGAGTAGGGCAGCTGGAAACACCATATATTTT
CDR3 length: 13
clone size: -
J gene: TRBJ1-3
D gene: -
V gene: TRBV30

CDR3 protein: CASSLGRQETQYF
CDR3 DNA: TGCGCCAGCAGCTTGGGGAGACAAGAGACCCAGTACTTC
CDR3 length: 13
clone size: once
J gene: TRBJ2-5
D gene: -
V gene: TRBV5-1

CDR3 protein: CASSQVRGLNTEAFF
CDR3 DNA: TGCGCCAGCAGCCAAGTAAGGGGGTTGAACACTGAAGCTTTCTTT
CDR3 length: 15
clone size: -
J gene: TRBJ1-1
D gene: -
V gene: TRBV4-3

CDR3 protein: CASSLRGGQAYNEQFF
CDR3 DNA: TGTGCCAGCAGCTTGAGGGGGGGCCAGGCCTACAATGAGCAGTTCTTC
CDR3 length: 16
clone size: -
J gene: TRBJ2-1
D gene: -
V gene: TRBV5-6

CDR3 protein: CAGRDSGFSNQPQHF
CDR3 DNA: TGTGCCGGCCGGGACAGTGGGTTTAGCAATCAGCCCCAGCATTTT
CDR3 length: 15
clone size: -
J gene: TRBJ1-5
D gene: TRBD1
V gene: TRBV28

CDR3 protein: CASSMGLAGQETQYF
CDR3 DNA: TGTGCCAGCAGCATGGGACTAGCGGGACAAGAGACCCAGTACTTC
CDR3 length: 15
clone size: -
J gene: TRBJ2-5
D gene: TRBD2
V gene: TRBV7-3

CDR3 protein: CASTPIAGTVGNEQFF
CDR3 DNA: TGTGCCAGTACCCCCATAGCGGGAACCGTGGGTAATGAGCAGTTCTTC
CDR3 length: 16
clone size: -
J gene: TRBJ2-1
D gene: TRBD2
V gene: TRBV19

CDR3 protein: CASSPYGTGGGYTF
CDR3 DNA: TGTGCCAGCAGCCCATACGGGACAGGGGGTGGCTACACCTTC
CDR3 length: 14
clone size: -
J gene: TRBJ1-2
D gene: TRBD1
V gene: TRBV7-9

CDR3 protein: CASSLSLAPSDTQYF
CDR3 DNA: TGTGCCAGCAGCCTCTCGTTAGCGCCGTCAGATACGCAGTATTTT
CDR3 length: 15
clone size: -
J gene: TRBJ2-3
D gene: -
V gene: TRBV4-2

CDR3 protein: CASSPWTGDGANVLTF
CDR3 DNA: TGTGCCAGCAGCCCATGGACAGGGGATGGGGCCAACGTCCTGACTTTC
CDR3 length: 16
clone size: -
J gene: TRBJ2-6
D gene: TRBD1
V gene: TRBV28

CDR3 protein: CASRAQGSSYEQYF
CDR3 DNA: TGTGCCAGCAGGGCTCAGGGGTCGAGTTACGAGCAGTACTTC
CDR3 length: 14
clone size: -
J gene: TRBJ2-7
D gene: -
V gene: TRBV28

CDR3 protein: CASSLGDRGGTDTQYF
CDR3 DNA: TGTGCCAGCAGCTTAGGGGACAGGGGTGGAACAGATACGCAGTATTTT
CDR3 length: 16
clone size: -
J gene: TRBJ2-3
D gene: TRBD1
V gene: TRBV11-1

CDR3 protein: CASSPTFTGEAFF
CDR3 DNA: TGTGCCAGCAGCCCGACCTTTACGGGAGAAGCTTTCTTT
CDR3 length: 13
clone size: -
J gene: TRBJ1-1
D gene: -
V gene: TRBV7-2

CDR3 protein: CATSRRSGGISEQFF
CDR3 DNA: TGTGCCACCAGCAGAAGATCTGGGGGAATTAGTGAGCAGTTCTTC
CDR3 length: 15
clone size: few
J gene: TRBJ2-1
D gene: -
V gene: TRBV15

CDR3 protein: CASSFWQPQHF
CDR3 DNA: TGTGCCAGCAGTTTCTGGCAGCCCCAGCATTTT
CDR3 length: 11
clone size: few
J gene: TRBJ1-5
D gene: -
V gene: TRBV28

CDR3 protein: CASSYSDRETGYTF
CDR3 DNA: TGTGCCAGCAGTTACTCGGACAGGGAAACTGGCTACACCTTC
CDR3 length: 14
clone size: once
J gene: TRBJ1-2
D gene: TRBD1
V gene: TRBV6-5

CDR3 protein: CASSDTGSVNNEQFF
CDR3 DNA: TGTGCCAGCAGTGACACAGGGTCAGTCAACAATGAGCAGTTCTTC
CDR3 length: 15
clone size: few
J gene: TRBJ2-1
D gene: -
V gene: TRBV6-4

CDR3 protein: CASSRIGQVGNTIYF
CDR3 DNA: TGTGCCAGCAGTCGAATCGGACAGGTTGGAAACACCATATATTTT
CDR3 length: 15
clone size: -
J gene: TRBJ1-3
D gene: TRBD1
V gene: TRBV6-5

CDR3 protein: CASIGGWNTDTQYF
CDR3 DNA: TGCGCCAGCATCGGCGGGTGGAACACAGATACGCAGTATTTT
CDR3 length: 14
clone size: once
J gene: TRBJ2-3
D gene: -
V gene: TRBV5-1

CDR3 protein: CASGRQAGQTGELFF
CDR3 DNA: TGCGCCAGCGGCCGCCAAGCGGGACAAACCGGGGAGCTGTTTTTT
CDR3 length: 15
clone size: -
J gene: TRBJ2-2
D gene: -
V gene: TRBV4-3

CDR3 protein: CASRDPFTGELFF
CDR3 DNA: TGTGCCAGCAGGGATCCCTTCACCGGGGAGCTGTTTTTT
CDR3 length: 13
clone size: -
J gene: TRBJ2-2
D gene: -
V gene: TRBV11-2

CDR3 protein: CASSLGLGKSGNEQFF
CDR3 DNA: TGCGCCAGCAGCTTGGGACTTGGGAAATCGGGCAATGAGCAGTTCTTC
CDR3 length: 16
clone size: -
J gene: TRBJ2-1
D gene: -
V gene: TRBV5-1

CDR3 protein: CASSPTPYQETQYF
CDR3 DNA: TGTGCCAGCAGCCCGACGCCTTACCAAGAGACCCAGTACTTC
CDR3 length: 14
clone size: -
J gene: TRBJ2-5
D gene: -
V gene: TRBV6-5

CDR3 protein: CASSVEGRAGPNTGELFF
CDR3 DNA: TGTGCCAGCAGCGTAGAGGGGAGGGCGGGACCCAACACCGGGGAGCTGTTTTTT
CDR3 length: 18
clone size: -
J gene: TRBJ2-2
D gene: TRBD2
V gene: TRBV9

CDR3 protein: CAISGLGGEFTDTQYF
CDR3 DNA: TGTGCCATCAGTGGGCTGGGGGGGGAGTTCACAGATACGCAGTATTTT
CDR3 length: 16
clone size: -
J gene: TRBJ2-3
D gene: TRBD2
V gene: TRBV10-3

CDR3 protein: CASSMPPGLAGYNEQFF
CDR3 DNA: TGCGCCAGCAGCATGCCACCGGGACTAGCGGGGTACAATGAGCAGTTCTTC
CDR3 length: 17
clone size: -
J gene: TRBJ2-1
D gene: TRBD2
V gene: TRBV5-1

CDR3 protein: CASSYGTSGSYEQYF
CDR3 DNA: TGTGCCAGCAGTTATGGGACTAGCGGCTCCTACGAGCAGTACTTC
CDR3 length: 15
clone size: -
J gene: TRBJ2-7
D gene: TRBD2
V gene: TRBV6-5

CDR3 protein: CASRLAGGRNTEAFF
CDR3 DNA: TGCGCCAGCAGGCTGGCAGGGGGCCGGAACACTGAAGCTTTCTTT
CDR3 length: 15
clone size: -
J gene: TRBJ1-1
D gene: TRBD1
V gene: TRBV4-1

CDR3 protein: CASSLKPQDRDNEKLFF
CDR3 DNA: TGTGCCAGCAGCTTAAAGCCCCAGGACAGGGATAATGAAAAACTGTTTTTT
CDR3 length: 17
clone size: -
J gene: TRBJ1-4
D gene: TRBD1
V gene: TRBV7-9

CDR3 protein: CATSSVWTGSTDTQYF
CDR3 DNA: TGTGCCACCAGCAGTGTTTGGACAGGAAGCACAGATACGCAGTATTTT
CDR3 length: 16
clone size: -
J gene: TRBJ2-3
D gene: TRBD1
V gene: TRBV15

CDR3 protein: CASSLPPRYNEQFF
CDR3 DNA: TGTGCCAGCAGCTTACCGCCCCGCTACAATGAGCAGTTCTTC
CDR3 length: 14
clone size: -
J gene: TRBJ2-1
D gene: -
V gene: TRBV13

CDR3 protein: CASSNRDGYTF
CDR3 DNA: TGTGCCAGCAGCAACAGGGACGGCTACACCTTC
CDR3 length: 11
clone size: -
J gene: TRBJ1-2
D gene: -
V gene: TRBV6-5